A single sample is the source of the 3 T cell receptor beta chains below, sequenced in a study of T cells in localized non-small cell lung cancer (dated by TCRdb to 2019 to 2021). Receptor libraries were prepared by the immunoSEQ multiplex PCR assay. TCRdb mirrors the immuneACCESS table, restricted to in-frame sequences. Some clones are absent from its copies; in checked studies, under half trace to an unresolved V gene, and the reason for the others is unknown. The sample yields around 3,000 clones; 25% were counted once. The biggest ten clones account for 7.5% to 9% of the sample. The input for sequencing was lung tumor tissue, taken before any cancer treatment. The receptors come from a male donor at least 60 years old with stage III lung adenocarcinoma.

V and J are TRBV11-3 and TRBJ2-1, with TRBD2 identical over 12 bases. Germline V lookup: CDR1 SGHNT, CDR2 YENEEA. CDR3 length equals 15 residues. The junction had 9 bases not matched to a gene; V was cut back by 5 bases and J by 10 bases. CDR3 sequence (DNA): TGTGCCAGCAGCCCCCCTAGCGGGGGGGCCCAGGAGCAGTTCTTC. It encodes CASSPPSGGAQEQFF.

This clone has a handful of counts. The chain has TRBV11-3 and TRBJ2-2, with TRBD1 matching over 9 bases. Germline lookup yields CDR1 SGHNT and CDR2 YENEEA. The CDR3 length is 16 residues. Trimming at V came to 5 bases and at J to 0 bases, leaving 4 bases not matched to a gene. CDR3 sequence: CASSQRQGANTGELFF. The CDR3 nucleotides are TGTGCCAGCAGCCAGAGACAGGGGGCGAACACCGGGGAGCTGTTTTTT.

This clone was observed a handful of times. This CDR3 is CASSPGLAGVTDTQYF. The CDR3 region has the DNA TGTGCCAGCAGCCCGGGACTAGCGGGGGTTACAGATACGCAGTATTTT. V usage is TRBV11-3 and J usage is TRBJ2-3, with 14 bases matching TRBD2. Germline assignment: CDR1 SGHNT and CDR2 YENEEA. The V and J ends lost 5 bases and 3 bases, in that order; junction bases with no gene match: 4. This CDR3 contains 16 residues.